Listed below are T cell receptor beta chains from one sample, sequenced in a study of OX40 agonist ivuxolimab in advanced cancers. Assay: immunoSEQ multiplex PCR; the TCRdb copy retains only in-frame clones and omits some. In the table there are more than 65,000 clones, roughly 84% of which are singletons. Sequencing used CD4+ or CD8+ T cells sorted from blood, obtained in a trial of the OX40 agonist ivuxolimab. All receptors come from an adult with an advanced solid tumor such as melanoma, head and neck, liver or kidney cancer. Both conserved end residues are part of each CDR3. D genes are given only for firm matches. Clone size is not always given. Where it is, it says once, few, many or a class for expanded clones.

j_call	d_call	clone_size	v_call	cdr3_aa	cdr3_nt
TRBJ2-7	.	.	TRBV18	CASSPFPGIEQYF	TGTGCCAGCTCACCATTCCCCGGGATCGAGCAGTACTTC
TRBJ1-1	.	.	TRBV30	CAWTTSGTLNTEAFF	TGTGCCTGGACCACATCCGGGACGCTGAACACTGAAGCTTTCTTT
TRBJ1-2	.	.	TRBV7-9	CASRFVGGGLYGYTF	TGTGCCAGCAGATTCGTCGGAGGGGGGCTTTATGGCTACACCTTC
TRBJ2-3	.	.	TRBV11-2	CASSLDLVSTDTQYF	TGTGCCAGCAGCTTAGACTTGGTCAGCACAGATACGCAGTATTTT
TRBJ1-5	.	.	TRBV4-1	CASSHSRGDQPQHF	TGCGCCAGCAGCCATAGCCGGGGCGATCAGCCCCAGCATTTT
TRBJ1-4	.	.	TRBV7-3	CASSPGHNEKLFF	TGTGCCAGCAGCCCAGGACATAATGAAAAACTGTTTTTT
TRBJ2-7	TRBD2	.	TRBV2	CASSHGLAGVGYEQYF	TGTGCCAGCAGTCACGGACTAGCGGGGGTAGGGTACGAGCAGTACTTC
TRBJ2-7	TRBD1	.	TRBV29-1	CSVSGTGHYEQYF	TGCAGCGTTTCTGGGACAGGCCACTACGAGCAGTACTTC
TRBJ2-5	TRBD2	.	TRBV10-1	CASSTREGETQYF	TGCGCCAGCAGTACCAGGGAGGGGGAGACCCAGTACTTC
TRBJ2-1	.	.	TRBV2	CASSPYNEQFF	TGTGCCAGCAGCCCCTACAATGAGCAGTTCTTC
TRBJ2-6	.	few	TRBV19	CASSIDRGIRSGANVLTF	TGTGCCAGTAGTATAGACAGGGGTATCCGCTCTGGGGCCAACGTCCTGACTTTC
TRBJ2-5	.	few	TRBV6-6	CASSYSQGTAETQYF	TGTGCCAGCAGTTACTCACAAGGAACAGCAGAGACCCAGTACTTC
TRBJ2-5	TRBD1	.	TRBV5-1	CASSGTGGETQYF	TGCGCCAGCAGCGGGACAGGGGGGGAGACCCAGTACTTC
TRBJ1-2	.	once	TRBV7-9	CASSSLGGSGYGYTF	TGTGCCAGCAGCTCCCTGGGGGGTTCCGGGTATGGCTACACCTTC
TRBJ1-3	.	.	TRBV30	CAWSRGAGNTIYF	TGTGCCTGGAGTCGGGGTGCCGGAAACACCATATATTTT
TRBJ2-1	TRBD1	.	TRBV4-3	CASSGQALMNEQFF	TGCGCCAGCTCAGGACAGGCTCTTATGAATGAGCAGTTCTTC
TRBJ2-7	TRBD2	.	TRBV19	CASSIVAGANEQYF	TGTGCCAGTAGTATAGTTGCGGGAGCGAACGAGCAGTACTTC
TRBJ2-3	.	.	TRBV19	CASTLPTAGLDTQYF	TGTGCCAGTACCCTACCCACGGCGGGGTTAGATACGCAGTATTTT
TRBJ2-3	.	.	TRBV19	CASEDWSTQYF	TGTGCCAGTGAGGACTGGAGTACGCAGTATTTT
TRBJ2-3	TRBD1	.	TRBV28	CASSEQGKGTDTQYF	TGTGCCAGCAGCGAACAGGGGAAGGGCACAGATACGCAGTATTTT
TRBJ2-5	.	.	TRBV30	CAWSASIGGTQYF	TGTGCCTGGAGTGCTAGCATAGGGGGGACCCAGTACTTC
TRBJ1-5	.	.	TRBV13	CASSLALWQHGNQPQHF	TGTGCCAGCAGCCTCGCCCTTTGGCAGCATGGAAATCAGCCCCAGCATTTT
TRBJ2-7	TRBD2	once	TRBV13	CASSLRSGRGSYEQYF	TGTGCCAGCAGCTTAAGGAGCGGGAGGGGCTCCTACGAGCAGTACTTC
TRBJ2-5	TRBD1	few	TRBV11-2	CASSPTGGFMETQYF	TGTGCCAGCAGCCCCACAGGGGGCTTTATGGAGACCCAGTACTTC
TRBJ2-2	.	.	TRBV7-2	CATSMGSASGELFF	TGTGCCACCTCGATGGGGTCTGCGTCCGGGGAGCTGTTTTTT
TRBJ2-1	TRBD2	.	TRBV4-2	CASSQGSTSGAYNEQFF	TGTGCCAGCAGCCAAGGAAGTACTAGCGGGGCGTACAATGAGCAGTTCTTC
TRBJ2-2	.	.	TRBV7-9	CASSLDGGDTNTGELFF	TGTGCCAGCAGCTTAGATGGTGGCGATACGAACACCGGGGAGCTGTTTTTT
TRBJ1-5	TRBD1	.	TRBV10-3	CAISEGTGIMQPQHF	TGTGCCATCAGTGAGGGGACAGGGATCATGCAGCCCCAGCATTTT
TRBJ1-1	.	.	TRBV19	CASNSQPGANTEAFF	TGTGCCAGTAATAGTCAGCCTGGAGCGAACACTGAAGCTTTCTTT
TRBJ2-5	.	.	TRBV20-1	CSAYNSGTQYF	TGCAGTGCTTACAATAGCGGGACCCAGTACTTC
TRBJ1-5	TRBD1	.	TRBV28	CASSLMFSRGGEWNQPQHF	TGTGCCAGCAGTTTAATGTTTAGTCGAGGGGGCGAATGGAATCAGCCCCAGCATTTT
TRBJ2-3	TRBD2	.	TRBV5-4	CASSLGGLAGSDTQYF	TGTGCCAGCAGCTTGGGGGGACTAGCGGGTTCAGATACGCAGTATTTT
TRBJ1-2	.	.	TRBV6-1	CASSEGLFGDYGYTF	TGTGCCAGCAGTGAAGGTCTCTTTGGGGACTATGGCTACACCTTC
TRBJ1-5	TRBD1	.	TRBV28	CASSRGQGGSNQPQHF	TGTGCCAGCAGCCGGGGACAGGGAGGGAGCAATCAGCCCCAGCATTTT
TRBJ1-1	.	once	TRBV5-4	CASSLPWGGDTEAFF	TGTGCCAGCAGCCTCCCCTGGGGGGGGGACACTGAAGCTTTCTTT
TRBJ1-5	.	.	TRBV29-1	CSVRGGGNQPQHF	TGCAGCGTTCGAGGCGGGGGAAATCAGCCCCAGCATTTT
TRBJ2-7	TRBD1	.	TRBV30	CAWNKYQGVGEQYF	TGTGCCTGGAACAAGTATCAGGGGGTGGGAGAGCAGTACTTC
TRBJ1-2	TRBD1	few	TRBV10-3	CAISDWAETGNGYTF	TGTGCCATCAGTGATTGGGCCGAGACAGGGAATGGCTACACCTTC
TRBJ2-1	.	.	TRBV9	CASSSPTVGDEQFF	TGTGCCAGCAGCTCCCCAACAGTGGGCGATGAGCAGTTCTTC
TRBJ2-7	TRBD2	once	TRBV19	CASSRLAGTREQYF	TGTGCCAGTAGCAGACTAGCGGGAACGAGGGAGCAGTACTTC
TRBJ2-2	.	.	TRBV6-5	CASSHLVGELFF	TGTGCCAGCAGTCACCTAGTCGGGGAGCTGTTTTTT
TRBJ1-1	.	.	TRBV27	CASSPLGGMGLAEAFF	TGTGCCAGCAGTCCGCTCGGGGGAATGGGGCTCGCTGAAGCTTTCTTT
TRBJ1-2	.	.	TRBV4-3	CASTPQSTGLYGYTF	TGCGCCAGCACCCCCCAATCAACTGGGCTCTATGGCTACACCTTC
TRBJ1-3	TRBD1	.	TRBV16	CASSQSPGGSGNTIYF	TGTGCCAGCAGCCAAAGTCCAGGGGGCTCTGGAAACACCATATATTTT
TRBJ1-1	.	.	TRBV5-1	CASSLERVATEAFF	TGCGCCAGCAGCTTGGAGCGGGTCGCCACTGAAGCTTTCTTT
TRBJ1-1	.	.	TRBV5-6	CASSFSGGNTEAFF	TGTGCCAGCAGCTTCTCGGGAGGGAACACTGAAGCTTTCTTT
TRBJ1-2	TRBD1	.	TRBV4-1	CASSQGQGEYGYTF	TGCGCCAGCAGCCAAGGGCAGGGGGAATATGGCTACACCTTC
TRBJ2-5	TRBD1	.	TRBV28	CASRTDRRETQYF	TGTGCCAGCAGGACGGACAGGAGAGAGACCCAGTACTTC